The rows below give T cell receptor beta chains drawn from one sample of a study of shared clonotypes between healthy human individuals. The table came from immunoSEQ multiplex PCR; TCRdb's copy has only in-frame clones and leaves some out. This table has some 2,100,000 clones, around 95% appearing once. Sample: naive CD4+ T cells sorted from blood. These receptors were collected from a man aged 18-30 years in good health. Each CDR3 is given with its conserved first and last residue. D genes are given only for firm matches. A clone size is listed for some rows: how often the clone was seen (once, few, many), or a class if it is expanded.

j_gene: TRBJ1-6; d_gene: TRBD1; abundance: -; v_gene: TRBV15; CDR3aa: CATSRGQGATGSYNSPLHF; CDR3nt: TGTGCCACCAGCAGGGGACAGGGGGCAACGGGGTCCTATAATTCACCCCTCCACTTT
j_gene: TRBJ1-5; d_gene: TRBD1; abundance: -; v_gene: TRBV5-6; CDR3aa: CASSLTGVSNQPQHF; CDR3nt: TGTGCCAGCAGCTTGACAGGGGTTAGCAATCAGCCCCAGCATTTT
j_gene: TRBJ2-5; d_gene: -; abundance: -; v_gene: TRBV6-1; CDR3aa: CASSESRGEQETQYF; CDR3nt: TGTGCCAGCAGTGAATCCCGCGGGGAACAAGAGACCCAGTACTTC
j_gene: TRBJ2-7; d_gene: -; abundance: -; v_gene: TRBV6-5; CDR3aa: CASSQPKGYEQYF; CDR3nt: TGTGCCAGCAGTCAACCTAAGGGCTACGAGCAGTACTTC
j_gene: TRBJ2-2; d_gene: TRBD2; abundance: -; v_gene: TRBV6-5; CDR3aa: CASWIAGGNTGELFF; CDR3nt: TGTGCCAGTTGGATAGCGGGAGGGAACACCGGGGAGCTGTTTTTT
j_gene: TRBJ1-1; d_gene: -; abundance: -; v_gene: TRBV5-1; CDR3aa: CASSLSQSNTEAFF; CDR3nt: TGCGCCAGCAGCTTAAGTCAGTCCAACACTGAAGCTTTCTTT
j_gene: TRBJ1-2; d_gene: -; abundance: -; v_gene: TRBV5-1; CDR3aa: CASSLNTGGYTF; CDR3nt: TGCGCCAGCAGCTTAAATACCGGGGGTTACACCTTC
j_gene: TRBJ2-7; d_gene: -; abundance: -; v_gene: TRBV14; CDR3aa: CASSRTLGGEQYF; CDR3nt: TGTGCCAGCAGCCGGACCTTGGGGGGCGAGCAGTACTTC
j_gene: TRBJ2-3; d_gene: -; abundance: -; v_gene: TRBV5-4; CDR3aa: CASSILGADTQYF; CDR3nt: TGTGCCAGCAGCATCCTTGGGGCAGATACGCAGTATTTT
j_gene: TRBJ2-2; d_gene: TRBD1; abundance: -; v_gene: TRBV18; CDR3aa: CASSPQGAATGELFF; CDR3nt: TGTGCCAGCTCACCTCAGGGGGCAGCCACCGGGGAGCTGTTTTTT
j_gene: TRBJ2-1; d_gene: -; abundance: -; v_gene: TRBV1; CDR3aa: CTSSQEIAGSSYNEQFF; CDR3nt: TGCACCAGCAGCCAAGAAATAGCGGGGTCGTCCTACAATGAGCAGTTCTTC
j_gene: TRBJ1-6; d_gene: TRBD1; abundance: few; v_gene: TRBV7-9; CDR3aa: CASSLDGTGNSPLHF; CDR3nt: TGTGCCAGCAGCTTAGACGGGACAGGGAATTCACCCCTCCACTTT
j_gene: TRBJ2-7; d_gene: -; abundance: -; v_gene: TRBV7-9; CDR3aa: CASSGEISGRGSYEQYF; CDR3nt: TGTGCCAGCAGCGGGGAGATTTCCGGACGGGGATCCTACGAGCAGTACTTC
j_gene: TRBJ2-2; d_gene: -; abundance: -; v_gene: TRBV7-2; CDR3aa: CASSLEKLWRNAGELFF; CDR3nt: TGTGCCAGCAGCTTAGAGAAGTTGTGGAGGAACGCCGGGGAGCTGTTTTTT
j_gene: TRBJ2-7; d_gene: TRBD1; abundance: -; v_gene: TRBV27; CDR3aa: CASSTQGADYEQYF; CDR3nt: TGTGCCAGCAGTACCCAGGGGGCGGACTACGAGCAGTACTTC
j_gene: TRBJ2-1; d_gene: TRBD2; abundance: -; v_gene: TRBV4-1; CDR3aa: CASSQGTSGGARNEQFF; CDR3nt: TGCGCCAGCAGCCAAGGGACTAGCGGGGGGGCCCGGAATGAGCAGTTCTTC
j_gene: TRBJ1-1; d_gene: -; abundance: -; v_gene: TRBV2; CDR3aa: CASSAADLNTEAFF; CDR3nt: TGTGCCAGCAGTGCGGCAGACCTAAACACTGAAGCTTTCTTT
j_gene: TRBJ2-3; d_gene: -; abundance: -; v_gene: TRBV30; CDR3aa: CAWSSPSIDTQYF; CDR3nt: TGTGCCTGGAGTTCGCCTAGCATAGATACGCAGTATTTT
j_gene: TRBJ2-6; d_gene: TRBD1; abundance: -; v_gene: TRBV5-1; CDR3aa: CASTDRGAQGANVLTF; CDR3nt: TGCGCCAGCACCGACAGGGGCGCCCAGGGGGCCAACGTCCTGACTTTC
j_gene: TRBJ2-7; d_gene: -; abundance: -; v_gene: TRBV5-1; CDR3aa: CASSLGHSGSYEQYF; CDR3nt: TGCGCCAGCAGCTTGGGGCACAGCGGCTCCTACGAGCAGTACTTC
j_gene: TRBJ2-5; d_gene: TRBD1; abundance: once; v_gene: TRBV6-5; CDR3aa: CASSRGTGQETQYF; CDR3nt: TGTGCCAGCAGTCGAGGGACAGGGCAAGAGACCCAGTACTTC
j_gene: TRBJ1-2; d_gene: -; abundance: -; v_gene: TRBV4-1; CDR3aa: CASTPGGASYGYTF; CDR3nt: TGCGCCAGCACCCCGGGGGGGGCGAGCTATGGCTACACCTTC
j_gene: TRBJ2-1; d_gene: -; abundance: -; v_gene: TRBV2; CDR3aa: CASSGTPYNEQFF; CDR3nt: TGTGCCAGCAGTGGCACACCCTACAATGAGCAGTTCTTC
j_gene: TRBJ2-3; d_gene: TRBD2; abundance: -; v_gene: TRBV7-2; CDR3aa: CASSLRGAGEVQADTQYF; CDR3nt: TGTGCCAGCAGCTTGAGGGGCGCGGGAGAGGTTCAGGCAGATACGCAGTATTTT
j_gene: TRBJ2-2; d_gene: TRBD1; abundance: -; v_gene: TRBV7-8; CDR3aa: CASSLVGGTGDTGELFF; CDR3nt: TGTGCCAGCAGCTTAGTAGGGGGGACAGGAGACACCGGGGAGCTGTTTTTT
j_gene: TRBJ1-5; d_gene: -; abundance: -; v_gene: TRBV6-6; CDR3aa: CASSYTGNQPQHF; CDR3nt: TGTGCCAGCAGTTATACGGGGAATCAGCCCCAGCATTTT
j_gene: TRBJ1-4; d_gene: -; abundance: -; v_gene: TRBV30; CDR3aa: CAWSVRGGLNEKLFF; CDR3nt: TGTGCCTGGAGTGTAAGGGGGGGCCTTAATGAAAAACTGTTTTTT
j_gene: TRBJ1-6; d_gene: -; abundance: -; v_gene: TRBV2; CDR3aa: CASSTLRGGSNSPLHF; CDR3nt: TGTGCCAGCAGTACGCTTAGAGGGGGAAGTAATTCACCCCTCCACTTT
j_gene: TRBJ2-5; d_gene: -; abundance: -; v_gene: TRBV30; CDR3aa: CAWSLGTVGETQYF; CDR3nt: TGTGCCTGGAGTCTCGGGACTGTCGGAGAGACCCAGTACTTC
j_gene: TRBJ2-1; d_gene: TRBD2; abundance: -; v_gene: TRBV5-6; CDR3aa: CASSPSGLYNEQFF; CDR3nt: TGTGCCAGCAGTCCTAGCGGCCTGTACAATGAGCAGTTCTTC
j_gene: TRBJ2-2; d_gene: -; abundance: -; v_gene: TRBV9; CDR3aa: CASSVATRGTGELFF; CDR3nt: TGTGCCAGCAGCGTAGCTACGAGGGGGACCGGGGAGCTGTTTTTT
j_gene: TRBJ1-2; d_gene: TRBD1; abundance: -; v_gene: TRBV6-6; CDR3aa: CASSYPKGQGRDGYTF; CDR3nt: TGTGCCAGCAGTTACCCAAAGGGACAGGGGAGGGATGGCTACACCTTC
j_gene: TRBJ2-5; d_gene: TRBD1; abundance: -; v_gene: TRBV7-9; CDR3aa: CASSPRTGKVQETQYF; CDR3nt: TGTGCCAGCAGCCCTAGGACAGGAAAGGTCCAAGAGACCCAGTACTTC
j_gene: TRBJ1-1; d_gene: TRBD1; abundance: -; v_gene: TRBV7-8; CDR3aa: CASNIQGAAEEAFF; CDR3nt: TGTGCCAGCAATATACAGGGGGCGGCTGAGGAAGCTTTCTTT
j_gene: TRBJ2-7; d_gene: TRBD2; abundance: -; v_gene: TRBV6-5; CDR3aa: CASSPPAGVSYEQYF; CDR3nt: TGTGCCAGCAGTCCTCCAGCGGGAGTCTCCTACGAGCAGTACTTC